Shown below are 30 T cell receptor beta chains from a single sample sequenced in a study of blood T cells in healthy people across ages. Sample-barcoded 5' priming and a J-beta primer mix drove a second PCR of roughly 7 to 11 cycles. MiXCR, applied by TCRdb to the 5' RACE reads, yields one record per CDR3 protein. This table holds 1.8 million or so distinct CDR3 sequences, approximately 40% found once. The sequencing sample was made of blood. The receptors were gathered from a human donor in good health.

The chain links TRBV4-3 to TRBJ1-2, with a tentative D call TRBD1 (5 bases). The ends were cut back, 6 bases at V and 3 bases at J, with 14 bases in the middle. The CDR3 is made up of 14 amino acids. Germline loops: CDR1 LGHNA, CDR2 YSLEER. CDR3 amino acids: CASRSLAGDYGYTF. CDR3 nucleotides: TGCGCCAGCAGAAGCCTGGCGGGGGACTATGGCTACACCTTC.

This clonotype was recorded many times. J is TRBJ2-6 and V is TRBV13, with D perhaps given as TRBD1 or TRBD2 (5 bases each). Trimming left V 2 bases short and J 0 bases short, with 8 bases between. Germline V gives CDR1 PRHDT, CDR2 FYEKMQ (reference sequence). The CDR3 is made up of 16 amino acids. The CDR3 bases are TGTGCCAGCAGCTTATGGGGGAGCTCTGGGGCCAACGTCCTGACTTTC. The encoded protein is CASSLWGSSGANVLTF.

The chain couples TRBV5-1 to TRBJ1-1; 9 nucleotides align to TRBD1. V lost 4 bases to trimming and J lost 3 bases; unmatched junction nucleotides: 10. CDR1 is SGHRS, CDR2 YFSETQ, per germline. This CDR3 comprises 16 residues. CDR3 amino acids: CASSRSPDRGYTEAFF. The CDR3, as DNA: TGCGCCAGCAGCCGTTCACCCGACAGGGGGTACACTGAAGCTTTCTTT.

The chain joins TRBV11-2 to TRBJ1-1, with D unclear. CDR3 length equals 14 residues. V was cut by 5 bases and J by 5 bases, with 15 bases left in between. Germline CDR1 reads SGHAT; CDR2 reads FQNNGV. Written as DNA, the CDR3 is TGTGCCAGCAGCCGGTCGAGCTCGAAGACTGAAGCTTTCTTT. This gives the protein CASSRSSSKTEAFF. Full variable domain (remainder filled in from reference TRBV11-2 and TRBJ1-1): EAGVAQSPRYKIIEKRQSVAFWCNPISGHATLYWYQQILGQGPKLLIQFQNNGVVDDSQLPKDRFSAERLKGVDSTLKIQPAKLEDSAVYLCASSRSSSKTEAFFGQGTRLTVV.

The chain uses TRBV5-1 and TRBJ2-6; 12 bases are a match to TRBD1. The CDR3 covers 19 residues. The germline gives CDR1 SGHRS, CDR2 YFSETQ. Trimming removed 4 bases from V and 4 bases from J; junction bases left unmatched: 12. CDR3 sequence (DNA): TGCGCCAGCAGCCTCGTTGAGGGACAGGGGGCGACAGGGGCCAACGTCCTGACTTTC. Translated, it gives CASSLVEGQGATGANVLTF.

This chain connects TRBV24-1 to TRBJ1-1; D ambiguous. With 5 bases removed from V and 2 bases from J, the gap between germline ends came to 8 bases. In germline, CDR1 is KGHDR, CDR2 SFDVKD. This CDR3 has 13 amino acids. The CDR3 loop is CATSVDGNTEAFF. CDR3 in DNA: TGTGCCACCAGTGTAGACGGTAACACTGAAGCTTTCTTT.

This clonotype occurred a few times. This chain uses TRBV9 with TRBJ1-2, with a possible D match to TRBD1 (5 bases). V was trimmed by 4 bases and J by 3 bases, leaving 16 bases between them. Germline-derived CDR1 and CDR2 are SGDLS and YYNGEE. This CDR3 region has 15 residues. CDR3 DNA sequence: TGTGCCAGCAGCCCTCAGTCCGCGGGGGACTATGGCTACACCTTC. It encodes CASSPQSAGDYGYTF.

The V call is TRBV5-1, the J call TRBJ2-7; TRBD2 matches 7 bases. Germline CDR1 reads SGHRS; CDR2 reads YFSETQ. J lost 6 bases, V lost 2 bases, and 5 bases had no gene match. There are 13 residues in the CDR3. The CDR3: CASSFTGLSEQYF. Written as DNA, the CDR3 is TGCGCCAGCAGCTTTACGGGACTAAGCGAGCAGTACTTC.

V is TRBV6-5 and J is TRBJ2-1, with a weak D call TRBD2 (6 bases). V was shortened by 6 bases and J by 6 bases, with 18 bases between the two germline ends. Germline assignment: CDR1 MNHEY and CDR2 SVGAGI. The CDR3 length is 15 residues. CDR3 sequence: CASSLKYQGLNEQFF. As DNA, the CDR3 is TGTGCCAGCAGCCTAAAATACCAGGGACTCAATGAGCAGTTCTTC.

The chain recombines TRBV20-1 with TRBJ2-3, with no clear D. Germline V CDR1 and CDR2: DFQATT, SNEGSKA (reference sequence). V shed 7 bases and J shed 3 bases, with 14 bases lying between them. This CDR3 contains 13 residues. In DNA, the CDR3 is TGCAGTGGAATCCTGGCGGTAACAGATACGCAGTATTTT. It is translated as CSGILAVTDTQYF.

This clonotype occurred a few times. This chain uses TRBV29-1 with TRBJ1-1; D is perhaps TRBD1 (5 bases). Per the germline V gene, CDR1 is SQVTM and CDR2 is ANQGSEA. Trimming cost V 3 bases and J 5 bases, with 19 bases left between them. The CDR3 is 15 amino acids. CDR3 coding DNA: TGCAGCGTTGACCTCGCGGCGGGGGGTAGGACTGAAGCTTTCTTT. Its protein is CSVDLAAGGRTEAFF.

The J gene is TRBJ1-2, the V gene TRBV9; D perhaps matches TRBD1 (6 bases). Between the trimmed V and J ends, which lost 0 bases and 8 bases, there was a span of 14 bases. This CDR3 has 14 amino acids. The germline V gene has CDR1 SGDLS and CDR2 YYNGEE. CDR3 protein: CASSVDLGGDGYTF. CDR3 DNA: TGTGCCAGCAGCGTAGATCTCGGGGGCGACGGCTACACCTTC.

V and J are TRBV29-1 and TRBJ2-6, with D perhaps matching TRBD1 (5 bases). Germline lookup yields CDR1 SQVTM and CDR2 ANQGSEA. This CDR3 spans 13 amino acids. As DNA, the CDR3 is TGCAGTGCGCAGGGATCTGGGGCCAACGTCCTGACTTTC. This sequence encodes CSAQGSGANVLTF.

This clonotype has only a few counts. J is TRBJ2-5 and V is TRBV7-2; no clear D gene. V lost 2 bases and J lost 3, with 13 bases in between. Germline values: CDR1 SGHTA, CDR2 FQGNSA. The CDR3 sequence is 15 residues long. The CDR3, as DNA: TGTGCCAGCAGCTTACACGGCTCAGAAAAAGAGACCCAGTACTTC. Translated: CASSLHGSEKETQYF.

The sample holds a few counts of this clonotype. The V call is TRBV20-1, the J call TRBJ1-6; D gene unclear. The germline V gene has CDR1 DFQATT and CDR2 SNEGSKA (reference sequence). V was clipped by 0 bases and J by 7 bases, with 13 bases between them. CDR3 length: 15 amino acids. DNA of the CDR3: TGCAGTGCTAGAGATCTAACAGCGGGGAATTCACCCCTCCACTTT. The encoded protein is CSARDLTAGNSPLHF.

This clonotype was detected a few times. The rearrangement uses TRBV29-1 and TRBJ2-5, with 7 bases aligning to TRBD1. This CDR3 spans 10 amino acids. Looked up from germline, CDR1 is SQVTM and CDR2 is ANQGSEA. The CDR3 bases are TGCCTTACAGGGGCTGAGACCCAGTACTTC. It codes for CLTGAETQYF.

This clonotype has just a few counts. The chain has TRBV25-1 and TRBJ2-4; D may be TRBD1 or TRBD2 (6 bases each). The tail of the sequence fits TRBJ2-5 better, so the J call may be wrong. The CDR3 consists of 13 residues. Germline V CDR1 and CDR2: MGHDK, SYGVNS. As DNA, the CDR3 is TGTGCCAGCAGTGAACGCGGAGGGGGGACCCAGTACTTC. Translated: CASSERGGGTQYF.

This clonotype was seen ten or more times. The chain uses TRBV7-2 and TRBJ2-5; D perhaps matches TRBD2 (7 bases). In germline, CDR1 is SGHTA, CDR2 FQGNSA. The CDR3 totals 15 residues. Trimming cost V 1 base and J 2 bases, with 11 bases left between them. In nucleotides, the CDR3 is TGTGCCAGCAGCTTAGAGGGGGGAGGGCAAGAGACCCAGTACTTC. Translated, it gives CASSLEGGGQETQYF.

The chain carries TRBV7-2 and TRBJ2-5; TRBD2 agrees at 8 bases. Per germline, CDR1 SGHTA and CDR2 FQGNSA. There are 16 residues in the CDR3. Losses at the gene ends were 5 bases for V and 4 bases for J; bases not matched to a gene: 12. CDR3 nucleotides: TGTGCCAGCAGCCAACCAGCGGGGGCGGCGCGAGAGACCCAGTACTTC. Translating it yields CASSQPAGAARETQYF.

In its sample, this clonotype was seen a few times. The J gene is TRBJ1-2, the V gene TRBV29-1, with D tentatively TRBD1 (5 bases). Trimming cost V 7 bases and J 4 bases, with 22 bases left between them. This CDR3 is built from 15 residues. Germline V CDR1 and CDR2: SQVTM, ANQGSEA. CDR3: CSARRGSSTVYGYTF. DNA for the CDR3: TGCAGCGCCCGAAGGGGCAGTAGCACAGTCTATGGCTACACCTTC.

Details on this clonotype: Likely a read error: the CDR3 ends without its conserved phenylalanine or tryptophan. The chain couples TRBV6-5 to TRBJ2-2; D is unclear. The CDR3 sequence is 13 residues long. Germline V gene sequence: CDR1 MNHEY, CDR2 SVGAGI. The V and J ends lost 3 bases and 1 base respectively, with 3 bases between them. CDR3: CASSYMNTGELFC. DNA for the CDR3: TGTGCCAGCAGTTATATGAACACCGGGGAGCTGTTTTGT.

In this sample, this clonotype turned up many times. V gene TRBV12-3 or TRBV12-4 combines with J gene TRBJ1-4; TRBD1 is a possible D gene (5 bases). CDR3 length equals 14 residues. V was pared by 5 bases and J by 3 bases, with 10 bases between. The CDR3 spells CASSPGQPNEKLFF. The CDR3 DNA follows: TGTGCCAGCAGTCCAGGGCAGCCTAATGAAAAACTGTTTTTT.

This clonotype has only one observation. Sequence at one end of the junction differs from germline and may be a read error. The chain has TRBV13 and TRBJ2-7; tentative D call: TRBD2 (5 bases). Germline loops: CDR1 PRHDT, CDR2 FYEKMQ (reference sequence). CDR3 length: 13 amino acids. The CDR3 DNA reads as TGTGCCAGCGGCTTAGAGGGTCTTTCGAGGCGGTACTTC. Translation: CASGLEGLSRRYF.

Turning to this clonotype: An end of the junction does not agree with germline; a read error may underlie this. DNA of the CDR3: TGTGCCAGCAGTCTATGGGGGGCTAGCTCCTACGAGCAGTACTTC. Translation gives CASSLWGASSYEQYF. The V call is TRBV28, the J call TRBJ2-7; perhaps D is TRBD1 or TRBD2 (6 bases each). Germline V gene sequence: CDR1 MDHEN, CDR2 SYDVKM. The CDR3 consists of 15 residues.

The genes are TRBV24-1 and TRBJ2-3, with unresolved D. Trimming took off 1 base at V and 2 bases at J, with 12 bases between the two ends. Germline CDR1 and CDR2: KGHDR and SFDVKD. This CDR3 spans 16 amino acids. The CDR3 is CATSDFSRGFTDTQYF. CDR3 in DNA: TGTGCCACCAGTGATTTTTCAAGAGGATTCACAGATACGCAGTATTTT.

This chain links TRBV6-6 with TRBJ2-1; possibly TRBD1 for D (5 bases). The J call could be wrong; TRBJ2-7 is a better fit for the DNA end. The germline CDR1 and CDR2 sequences are MNHNY and SVGAGI (reference sequence). CDR3 length: 16 amino acids. CDR3 in DNA: TGTGCCAGCAGTTACTCTCCGCAGGGCTCCTACAATGAGCAGTACTTC. This encodes CASSYSPQGSYNEQYF.

This clonotype was recorded at least ten times. This chain's CDR3 is CASKAPNQPQHF. CDR3 bases: TGCGCCAGCAAGGCCCCCAATCAGCCCCAGCATTTT. The rearrangement uses TRBV10-2 and TRBJ1-5; the D is unclear. The CDR3 covers 12 residues. Per the germline V gene, CDR1 is WSHSY and CDR2 is SAAADI. Trimming took off 7 bases at V and 3 bases at J, with 7 bases between the two ends.

This clonotype appeared once. V gene TRBV5-1 combines with J gene TRBJ2-7; 7 nucleotides align to TRBD1. The V segment lost 4 bases and the J segment 2 bases; nucleotides outside the gene matches: 12. Per the germline V gene, CDR1 is SGHRS and CDR2 is YFSETQ. CDR3 size: 16 residues. The CDR3 nucleotides read TGCGCCAGCAGCCTTGCCCCAGGGACAGTTCCCTACGAGCAGTACTTC. Protein product: CASSLAPGTVPYEQYF. The full variable domain, in which reference TRBV5-1 and TRBJ2-7 provide the parts outside the CDR3, is KAGVTQTPRYLIKTRGQQVTLSCSPISGHRSVSWYQQTPGQGLQFLFEYFSETQRNKGNFPGRFSGRQFSNSRSEMNVSTLELGDSALYLCASSLAPGTVPYEQYFGPGTRLTVT.

The J gene is TRBJ2-3, the V gene TRBV12-3 or TRBV12-4, with TRBD2 as a possible D gene (5 bases). V was pared by 4 bases and J by 6 bases, with 11 bases between. This CDR3 is built from 13 residues. This CDR3 is CASSSGSRDTQYF. CDR3 in DNA: TGTGCCAGCAGTTCGGGGTCGAGGGATACGCAGTATTTT.

Here the CDR3 DNA reads TGTGCCAGCACCCCAACAGATCACAATGAGCAGTTCTTC. Translation: CASTPTDHNEQFF. V gene TRBV6-5 combines with J gene TRBJ2-1; D remains unclear. Germline values: CDR1 MNHEY, CDR2 SVGAGI. The V end was cut by 7 bases, the J end by 5 bases, with 12 bases between. CDR3 length equals 13 residues.